Sequencing of this TCR beta chain was carried out in a study of OX40 agonist ivuxolimab in advanced cancers. The CDR3 has 14 residues. V dropped 8 bases and J dropped 7; count of bases not matched to a gene: 10. Germline V gives CDR1 SEHNR, CDR2 FQNEAQ (reference sequence). Whole-study findings and limits: Compared with CD4+, CD8+ T cells on average had more expanded clones.

Remarks on this clone: Its antigen is unidentified.

TCRdb's table, derived via immunoSEQ multiplex PCR, lists solely in-frame clones and lacks some. The sample consists of about 46,000 clones, roughly 90% of them appearing once. Material: CD4+ or CD8+ T cells sorted from blood, obtained in a trial of the OX40 agonist ivuxolimab. The TCR sequence derives from an adult with an advanced solid tumor such as melanoma, head and neck, liver or kidney cancer. The chain employs TRBV7-9 and TRBJ1-4, with TRBD1 matching 7 bases. CDR3 in amino acids: CASGISGQTEKLFF. The DNA for the CDR3 is TGTGCCAGCGGAATTTCGGGACAGACTGAAAAACTGTTTTTT.